This TCR beta chain was observed in a study of T cells in Graves' hyperthyroidism and ophthalmopathy. From RNA transcripts, TCR beta CDR3 regions were amplified. An initial round of RT-PCR targeting the TCR CDR3 relied on the HTBI primer set. MiXCR, run by TCRdb on the multiplex PCR reads, gives a single entry per CDR3 protein. The sample carries around 600,000 distinct CDR3 sequences, 13% to 15% recorded once. Ten or more counts support this clonotype. Germline-derived CDR1 and CDR2 are MDHEN and SYDVKM. With 2 bases removed from V and 0 bases from J, the gap between germline ends came to 10 bases. This CDR3 has 15 amino acids.

This sequence originates from a woman younger than 30 with Graves' ophthalmopathy. The sample was blood. The chain joins TRBV28 to TRBJ1-2; D is unresolved. CDR3 sequence reads: CASSLVSYSNYGYTF. The CDR3 DNA reads as TGTGCCAGCAGTTTAGTTTCCTACTCTAACTATGGCTACACCTTC.